These T cell receptor beta chains were read from a single sample in a study of blood T cell repertoires in COVID-19. Here immunoSEQ multiplex PCR was the method, and the copy in TCRdb shows in-frame clones only, minus some. The sample lists hundreds of thousands of clones, approximately 88% occurring once. The sequenced sample consisted of peripheral blood. The receptors shown here come from a woman in her 50s with active or convalescent COVID-19. The CDR3 runs from the conserved cysteine through the conserved F or W. The D gene is left open where the match is weak. Some rows have no size entry. The others give once, few or many, or a class for an expanded clone.

D: -
V: TRBV5-4
J: TRBJ1-5
size: once
CDR3: CASSGAPEGQPQHF
DNA: TGTGCCAGCAGCGGAGCGCCTGAGGGTCAGCCCCAGCATTTT

D: -
V: TRBV10-2
J: TRBJ1-5
size: once
CDR3: CASSDRANQPQHF
DNA: TGCGCCAGCAGTGACAGGGCTAATCAGCCCCAGCATTTT

D: TRBD1
V: TRBV3-1/TRBV3-2
J: TRBJ1-2
size: -
CDR3: CASRTGTGSRANYGYTF
DNA: TGTGCCAGCAGAACTGGGACAGGAAGTCGGGCTAACTATGGCTACACCTTC

D: TRBD2
V: TRBV4-1
J: TRBJ2-1
size: -
CDR3: CASSQGLAGDEQFF
DNA: TGCGCCAGCAGCCAAGGCCTAGCGGGAGATGAGCAGTTCTTC

D: -
V: TRBV5-1
J: TRBJ2-3
size: -
CDR3: CASSIDSGGDTQYF
DNA: TGCGCCAGCAGCATCGACTCAGGCGGGGATACGCAGTATTTT

D: -
V: TRBV19
J: TRBJ1-3
size: -
CDR3: CASTYRNTIYF
DNA: TGTGCCAGTACTTACAGGAACACCATATATTTT

D: -
V: TRBV5-1
J: TRBJ2-7
size: -
CDR3: CASSPPSYEQYF
DNA: TGCGCCAGCAGCCCTCCCTCCTACGAGCAGTACTTC

D: TRBD1
V: TRBV25-1
J: TRBJ1-1
size: -
CDR3: CARDRDRGSGTEAFF
DNA: TGTGCCAGGGACCGGGACAGGGGAAGTGGGACTGAAGCTTTCTTT

D: -
V: TRBV2
J: TRBJ2-7
size: -
CDR3: CASSDSRAYEQYF
DNA: TGTGCCAGCAGTGACTCCAGGGCCTACGAGCAGTACTTC

D: TRBD2
V: TRBV20-1
J: TRBJ2-5
size: -
CDR3: CSASPGLAGGSETQYF
DNA: TGCAGTGCTAGTCCGGGACTAGCGGGGGGCTCGGAGACCCAGTACTTC

D: TRBD1
V: TRBV7-8
J: TRBJ1-1
size: -
CDR3: CASSSQGGTEAFF
DNA: TGTGCCAGCAGTTCTCAGGGGGGCACTGAAGCTTTCTTT

D: -
V: TRBV19
J: TRBJ2-1
size: -
CDR3: CASSFSSNNEQFF
DNA: TGTGCCAGTAGTTTCTCTAGCAACAATGAGCAGTTCTTC

D: TRBD1
V: TRBV2
J: TRBJ1-2
size: -
CDR3: CASTEQGALNYGYTF
DNA: TGTGCCAGCACCGAACAGGGGGCCCTTAACTATGGCTACACCTTC

D: -
V: TRBV18
J: TRBJ1-3
size: once
CDR3: CASSPPMPGISGNTIYF
DNA: TGTGCCAGCTCACCACCGATGCCGGGGATCTCTGGAAACACCATATATTTT

D: -
V: TRBV7-2
J: TRBJ2-5
size: -
CDR3: CASSLARETQYF
DNA: TGTGCCAGCAGCTTAGCGCGGGAGACCCAGTACTTC

D: -
V: TRBV10-3
J: TRBJ2-7
size: -
CDR3: CAISESVFTGKGSYEQYF
DNA: TGTGCCATCAGTGAGTCGGTTTTTACAGGGAAGGGATCCTACGAGCAGTACTTC

D: TRBD1
V: TRBV4-1
J: TRBJ2-7
size: -
CDR3: CASSPRQGTNEQYF
DNA: TGCGCCAGCAGCCCAAGACAGGGTACGAACGAGCAGTACTTC

D: -
V: TRBV4-3
J: TRBJ2-7
size: -
CDR3: CASSQDLTALAYEQYF
DNA: TGCGCCAGCAGCCAAGATCTGACAGCTTTAGCCTACGAGCAGTACTTC

D: TRBD1
V: TRBV30
J: TRBJ1-2
size: -
CDR3: CAWTPRQGAYGYTF
DNA: TGTGCCTGGACCCCAAGGCAGGGGGCCTATGGCTACACCTTC

D: TRBD2
V: TRBV28
J: TRBJ2-3
size: -
CDR3: CASSLLAGRTDTQYF
DNA: TGTGCCAGCAGTTTATTAGCGGGGAGGACAGATACGCAGTATTTT

D: -
V: TRBV10-1
J: TRBJ1-2
size: -
CDR3: CASIGEANYGYTF
DNA: TGCGCCAGCATAGGGGAGGCCAACTATGGCTACACCTTC

D: TRBD1
V: TRBV18
J: TRBJ2-7
size: -
CDR3: CASSPAIGTGGYEQYF
DNA: TGTGCCAGCTCACCCGCAATTGGGACAGGGGGCTACGAGCAGTACTTC

D: -
V: TRBV18
J: TRBJ1-6
size: -
CDR3: CASSPKVAASPLHF
DNA: TGTGCCAGCTCACCTAAGGTCGCGGCATCACCCCTCCACTTT

D: -
V: TRBV7-8
J: TRBJ1-3
size: few
CDR3: CASSLTGPGNTIYF
DNA: TGTGCCAGCAGCTTGACAGGCCCTGGAAACACCATATATTTT

D: -
V: TRBV4-2
J: TRBJ1-5
size: -
CDR3: CASSWQGSDQPQHF
DNA: TGTGCCAGCAGTTGGCAGGGCTCCGATCAGCCCCAGCATTTT

D: -
V: TRBV7-9
J: TRBJ1-2
size: -
CDR3: CASSLSYDRPNYGYTF
DNA: TGTGCCAGCAGCTTAAGTTACGACAGACCTAACTATGGCTACACCTTC

D: -
V: TRBV18
J: TRBJ1-2
size: -
CDR3: CASSPDLGAVGYTF
DNA: TGTGCCAGCTCACCAGATCTGGGAGCAGTCGGCTACACCTTC

D: TRBD1
V: TRBV7-9
J: TRBJ2-7
size: -
CDR3: CASSWTGGSVYEQYF
DNA: TGTGCCAGCAGCTGGACAGGGGGAAGTGTCTACGAGCAGTACTTC

D: -
V: TRBV5-4
J: TRBJ1-1
size: -
CDR3: CASSSGTWPRGTEAFF
DNA: TGTGCCAGCAGCTCCGGGACTTGGCCTCGGGGGACTGAAGCTTTCTTT

D: TRBD1
V: TRBV19
J: TRBJ2-1
size: -
CDR3: CASSVGQGGDEQFF
DNA: TGTGCCAGTAGTGTAGGACAGGGCGGGGATGAGCAGTTCTTC

D: TRBD1
V: TRBV28
J: TRBJ2-5
size: -
CDR3: CASSFPSRGQNQETQYF
DNA: TGTGCCAGCAGTTTCCCAAGTCGGGGACAGAACCAAGAGACCCAGTACTTC

D: TRBD1
V: TRBV30
J: TRBJ1-1
size: -
CDR3: CAWSLGQGNTEAFF
DNA: TGTGCCTGGAGTTTGGGACAGGGGAACACTGAAGCTTTCTTT

D: TRBD1
V: TRBV4-3
J: TRBJ2-3
size: -
CDR3: CASSQDRGRADTQYF
DNA: TGCGCCAGCAGCCAGGACAGGGGGAGGGCAGATACGCAGTATTTT

D: -
V: TRBV9
J: TRBJ2-5
size: -
CDR3: CASSASGQETQYF
DNA: TGTGCCAGCAGCGCCTCGGGACAAGAGACCCAGTACTTC

D: TRBD1
V: TRBV19
J: TRBJ1-2
size: -
CDR3: CASSDLTGNYGYTF
DNA: TGTGCCAGTAGTGACCTGACAGGGAACTATGGCTACACCTTC

D: TRBD1
V: TRBV9
J: TRBJ1-1
size: -
CDR3: CASSARGLMTEAFF
DNA: TGTGCCAGCAGCGCCAGGGGGCTTATGACTGAAGCTTTCTTT

D: TRBD1
V: TRBV5-6
J: TRBJ1-1
size: -
CDR3: CASSLGTENTEAFF
DNA: TGTGCCAGCAGCTTAGGGACAGAGAACACTGAAGCTTTCTTT

D: -
V: TRBV7-2
J: TRBJ1-2
size: -
CDR3: CASSLNREGDYGYTF
DNA: TGTGCCAGCAGCTTAAACAGGGAAGGGGACTATGGCTACACCTTC

D: TRBD1
V: TRBV23-1
J: TRBJ1-2
size: -
CDR3: CASKPSHRDRGYGYTF
DNA: TGCGCCAGCAAACCATCCCACCGGGACAGGGGATATGGCTACACCTTC

D: TRBD1
V: TRBV7-8
J: TRBJ2-3
size: -
CDR3: CASSQETGGLADTQYF
DNA: TGTGCCAGCAGCCAAGAGACAGGGGGTCTGGCAGATACGCAGTATTTT

D: TRBD2
V: TRBV7-3
J: TRBJ2-1
size: -
CDR3: CASSGGTSGYNEQFF
DNA: TGTGCCAGCAGCGGCGGGACTAGCGGATACAATGAGCAGTTCTTC

D: TRBD2
V: TRBV7-8
J: TRBJ2-7
size: once
CDR3: CASSSGRGYEQYF
DNA: TGTGCCAGCAGCTCTGGGAGGGGTTACGAGCAGTACTTC

D: TRBD1
V: TRBV13
J: TRBJ2-7
size: -
CDR3: CASSKGDSPYEQYF
DNA: TGTGCCAGCAGCAAAGGGGACAGTCCCTACGAGCAGTACTTC

D: -
V: TRBV6-5
J: TRBJ2-5
size: -
CDR3: CASSFPGPGAQYF
DNA: TGTGCCAGCAGCTTCCCAGGACCGGGGGCCCAGTACTTC

D: -
V: TRBV2
J: TRBJ1-5
size: -
CDR3: CASRTDSNQPQHF
DNA: TGTGCCAGCAGGACAGATAGCAATCAGCCCCAGCATTTT

D: TRBD2
V: TRBV10-3
J: TRBJ2-1
size: -
CDR3: CAISQTSGGYNEQFF
DNA: TGTGCCATCAGTCAAACTAGCGGGGGATACAATGAGCAGTTCTTC

D: TRBD1
V: TRBV28
J: TRBJ1-2
size: once
CDR3: CASGTGAGYTF
DNA: TGTGCCAGTGGGACAGGGGCTGGCTACACCTTC

D: -
V: TRBV3-1/TRBV3-2
J: TRBJ1-2
size: -
CDR3: CASSQEGRSYGYTF
DNA: TGTGCCAGCAGCCAAGAGGGCCGCTCCTATGGCTACACCTTC

D: -
V: TRBV6-6
J: TRBJ1-6
size: -
CDR3: CASSGNSPLHF
DNA: TGTGCCAGCAGTGGCAATTCACCCCTCCACTTT

D: -
V: TRBV28
J: TRBJ1-6
size: -
CDR3: CASSLRDSLNSPLHF
DNA: TGTGCCAGCAGTCTCCGGGATTCCCTAAATTCACCCCTCCACTTT

D: TRBD1
V: TRBV28
J: TRBJ2-3
size: -
CDR3: CASSSNPTGPTDTQYF
DNA: TGTGCCAGCAGTTCGAACCCGACAGGGCCCACAGATACGCAGTATTTT

D: TRBD1
V: TRBV5-4
J: TRBJ1-2
size: once
CDR3: CASSPEGALSYGYTF
DNA: TGTGCCAGCAGCCCGGAGGGGGCCCTTAGCTATGGCTACACCTTC

D: -
V: TRBV18
J: TRBJ1-2
size: -
CDR3: CASFTSVNYGYTF
DNA: TGTGCCAGCTTTACTAGTGTTAACTATGGCTACACCTTC

D: TRBD2
V: TRBV28
J: TRBJ2-7
size: -
CDR3: CAIRGRGSYEQYF
DNA: TGTGCGATCCGCGGGAGGGGGTCCTACGAGCAGTACTTC